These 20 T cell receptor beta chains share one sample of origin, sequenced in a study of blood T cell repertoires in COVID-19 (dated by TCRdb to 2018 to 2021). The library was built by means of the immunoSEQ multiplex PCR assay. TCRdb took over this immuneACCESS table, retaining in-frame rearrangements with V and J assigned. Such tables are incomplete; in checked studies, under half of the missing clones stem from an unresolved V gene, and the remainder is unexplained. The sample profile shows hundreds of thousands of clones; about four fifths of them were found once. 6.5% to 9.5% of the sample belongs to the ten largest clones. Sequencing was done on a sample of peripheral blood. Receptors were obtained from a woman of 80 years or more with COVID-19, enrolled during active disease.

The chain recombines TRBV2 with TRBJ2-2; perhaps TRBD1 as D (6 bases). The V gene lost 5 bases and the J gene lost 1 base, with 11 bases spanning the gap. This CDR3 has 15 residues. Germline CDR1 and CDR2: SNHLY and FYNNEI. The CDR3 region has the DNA TGTGCCAGCAGTCGACAGGTTATGAACACCGGGGAGCTGTTTTTT. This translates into CASSRQVMNTGELFF.

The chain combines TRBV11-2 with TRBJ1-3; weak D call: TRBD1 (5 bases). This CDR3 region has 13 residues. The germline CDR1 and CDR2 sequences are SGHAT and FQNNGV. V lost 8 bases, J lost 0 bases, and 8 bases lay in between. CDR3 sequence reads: CASGGSSGNTIYF. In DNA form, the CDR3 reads TGTGCCAGCGGGGGGAGCTCTGGAAACACCATATATTTT.

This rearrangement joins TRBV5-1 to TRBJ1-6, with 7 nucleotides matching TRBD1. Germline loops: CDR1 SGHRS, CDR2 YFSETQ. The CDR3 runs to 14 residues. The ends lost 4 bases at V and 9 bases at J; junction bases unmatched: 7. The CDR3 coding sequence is TGCGCCAGCAGCACCGGGACAGACCTTTCACCCCTCCACTTT. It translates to CASSTGTDLSPLHF.

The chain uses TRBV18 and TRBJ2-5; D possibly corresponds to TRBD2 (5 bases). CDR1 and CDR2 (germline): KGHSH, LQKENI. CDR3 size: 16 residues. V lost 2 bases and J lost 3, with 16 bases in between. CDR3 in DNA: TGTGCCAGCTCACCAACTCTAGCCGGGCCCAAAGAGACCCAGTACTTC. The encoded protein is CASSPTLAGPKETQYF.

CDR3 in amino acids: CASSSGVGAEAFF. In nucleotides, the CDR3 is TGTGCCAGCAGTTCAGGGGTCGGCGCTGAAGCTTTCTTT. The chain couples TRBV27 to TRBJ1-1, with D perhaps matching TRBD1 (6 bases). The V end lost 4 bases, the J end lost 6 bases, and 12 bases lay between the germline ends. The germline V gene has CDR1 MNHEY and CDR2 SMNVEV (reference sequence). The CDR3 length is 13 residues.

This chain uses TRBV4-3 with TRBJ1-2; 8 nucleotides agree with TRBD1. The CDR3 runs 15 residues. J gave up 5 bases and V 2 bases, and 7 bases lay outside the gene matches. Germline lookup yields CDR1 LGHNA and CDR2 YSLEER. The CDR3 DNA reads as TGCGCCAGCAGCCAACAGAGGACAGGGTCGTATGGCTACACCTTC. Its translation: CASSQQRTGSYGYTF.

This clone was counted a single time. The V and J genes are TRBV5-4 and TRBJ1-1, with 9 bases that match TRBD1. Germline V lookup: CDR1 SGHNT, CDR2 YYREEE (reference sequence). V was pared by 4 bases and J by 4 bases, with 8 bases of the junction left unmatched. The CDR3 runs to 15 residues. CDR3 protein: CASSPAGTGFTEAFF. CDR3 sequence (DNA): TGTGCCAGCAGCCCAGCCGGGACAGGGTTCACTGAAGCTTTCTTT.

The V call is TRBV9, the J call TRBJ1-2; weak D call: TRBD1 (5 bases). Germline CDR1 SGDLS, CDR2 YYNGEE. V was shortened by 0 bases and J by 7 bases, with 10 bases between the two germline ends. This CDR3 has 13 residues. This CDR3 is CASSVAPGSGYTF. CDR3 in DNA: TGTGCCAGCAGCGTAGCGCCAGGGTCTGGCTACACCTTC.

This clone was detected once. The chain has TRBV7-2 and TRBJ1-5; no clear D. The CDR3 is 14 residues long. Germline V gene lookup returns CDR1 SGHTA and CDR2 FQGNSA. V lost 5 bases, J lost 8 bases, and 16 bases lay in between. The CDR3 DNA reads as TGTGCCAGCAGCACCTACAGCGGTAACGAGCCCCAGCATTTT. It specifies CASSTYSGNEPQHF.

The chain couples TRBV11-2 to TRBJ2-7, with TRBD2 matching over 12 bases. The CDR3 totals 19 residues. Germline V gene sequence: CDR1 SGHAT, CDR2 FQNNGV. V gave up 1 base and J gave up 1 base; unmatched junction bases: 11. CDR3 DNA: TGTGCCAGCAGCTTAGGCCTGTCTAGCGGGAGGGCAGTGTCCTACGAGCAGTACTTC. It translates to CASSLGLSSGRAVSYEQYF.

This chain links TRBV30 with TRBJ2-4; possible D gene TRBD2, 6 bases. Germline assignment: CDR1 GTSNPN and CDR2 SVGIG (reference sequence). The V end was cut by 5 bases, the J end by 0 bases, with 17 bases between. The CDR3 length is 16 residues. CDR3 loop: CAWGTGGLLAKNIQYF. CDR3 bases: TGTGCCTGGGGGACCGGGGGTTTACTAGCCAAAAACATTCAGTACTTC.

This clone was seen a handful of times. This CDR3 is CASRLQGAAEAFF. CDR3 bases: TGTGCCAGCAGACTACAGGGGGCTGCTGAAGCTTTCTTT. The rearrangement joins TRBV28 to TRBJ1-1, with 9 bases fitting TRBD1. In germline, CDR1 is MDHEN, CDR2 SYDVKM. Trimming took 6 bases from V and 6 from J; bases not matched to a gene: 5. This CDR3 is built from 13 residues.

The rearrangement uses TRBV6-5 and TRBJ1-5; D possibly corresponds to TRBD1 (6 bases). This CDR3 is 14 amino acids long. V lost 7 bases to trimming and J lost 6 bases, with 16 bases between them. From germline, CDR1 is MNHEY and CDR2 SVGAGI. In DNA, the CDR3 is TGTGCCAGCACCAAAGGGGGAACGGGTCAGCCCCAGCATTTT. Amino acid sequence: CASTKGGTGQPQHF.

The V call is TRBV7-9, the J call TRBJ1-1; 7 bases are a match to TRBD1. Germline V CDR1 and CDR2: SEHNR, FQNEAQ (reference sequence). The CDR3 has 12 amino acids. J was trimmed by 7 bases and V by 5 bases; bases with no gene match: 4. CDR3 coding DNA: TGTGCCAGCAGCCGACAGGGATATGAAGCTTTCTTT. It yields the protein CASSRQGYEAFF.

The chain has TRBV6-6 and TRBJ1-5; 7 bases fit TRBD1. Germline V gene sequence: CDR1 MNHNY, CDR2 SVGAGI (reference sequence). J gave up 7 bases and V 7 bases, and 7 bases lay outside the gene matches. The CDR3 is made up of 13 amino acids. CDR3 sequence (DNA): TGTGCCAGCACCGCGACAGGGAAACAGCCCCAGCATTTT. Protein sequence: CASTATGKQPQHF.

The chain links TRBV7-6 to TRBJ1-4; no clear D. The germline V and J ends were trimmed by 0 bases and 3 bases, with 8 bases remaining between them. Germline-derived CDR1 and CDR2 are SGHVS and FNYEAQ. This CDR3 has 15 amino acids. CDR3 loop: CASSLARSANEKLFF. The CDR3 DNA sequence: TGTGCCAGCAGCTTAGCGCGGAGTGCTAATGAAAAACTGTTTTTT.

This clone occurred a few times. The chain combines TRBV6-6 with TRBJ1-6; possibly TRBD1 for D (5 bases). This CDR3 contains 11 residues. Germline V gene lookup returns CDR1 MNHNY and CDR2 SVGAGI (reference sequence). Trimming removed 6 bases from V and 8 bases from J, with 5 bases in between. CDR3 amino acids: CASSRDSPLHF. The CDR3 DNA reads TGTGCCAGCAGCAGGGATTCACCCCTCCACTTT.

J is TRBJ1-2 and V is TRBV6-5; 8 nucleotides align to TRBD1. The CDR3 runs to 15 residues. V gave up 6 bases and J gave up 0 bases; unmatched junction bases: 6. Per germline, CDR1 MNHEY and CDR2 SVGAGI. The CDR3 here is CASRPGQGSNYGYTF. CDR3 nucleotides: TGTGCCAGCAGACCCGGACAGGGATCTAACTATGGCTACACCTTC.

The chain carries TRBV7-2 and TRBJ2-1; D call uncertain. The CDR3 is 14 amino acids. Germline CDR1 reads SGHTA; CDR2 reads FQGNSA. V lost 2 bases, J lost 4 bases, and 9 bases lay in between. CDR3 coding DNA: TGTGCCAGCAGCTTACGACTTCCGTACAATGAGCAGTTCTTC. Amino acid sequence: CASSLRLPYNEQFF. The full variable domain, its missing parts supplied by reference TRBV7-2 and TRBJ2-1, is GAGVSQSPSNKVTEKGKDVELRCDPISGHTALYWYRQSLGQGLEFLIYFQGNSAPDKSGLPSDRFSAERTGGSVSTLTIQRTQQEDSAVYLCASSLRLPYNEQFFGPGTRLTVL.

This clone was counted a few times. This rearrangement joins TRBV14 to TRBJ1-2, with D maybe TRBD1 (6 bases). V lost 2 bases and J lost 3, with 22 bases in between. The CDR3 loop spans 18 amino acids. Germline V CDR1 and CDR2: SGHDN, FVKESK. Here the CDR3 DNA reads TGTGCCAGCAGCCAAAGAAAGTACGTTGGACAGCCGTACTATGGCTACACCTTC. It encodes CASSQRKYVGQPYYGYTF.